The T cell receptor beta chain under discussion was sequenced for a study of blood T cell repertoires in COVID-19. Study-level background: The United States, Italy and Spain were the sources of the acute and convalescent COVID-19 samples. Sources were T cells, B-cell-depleted T cells, or PBMCs; the material itself was cDNA or gDNA.

This clone has only one observation. Original data processing: The assay estimated nucleated cells by amplifying reference gene primers. TCRdb's copy holds only in-frame clones and misses some; the assay was immunoSEQ multiplex PCR. D and trimming were read from the DNA, whereas the V and J calls and clone size are those reported in that table. Of under 250,000 clones listed, 87% were seen once; the top ten hold 3%. Between the trimmed V and J ends, which lost 0 bases and 1 base, there was a span of 4 bases. The germline gives CDR1 MNHNY, CDR2 SVGAGI (reference sequence). The CDR3 covers 14 residues. Source material: peripheral blood. This TCR was sampled from a man younger than 35 with active or convalescent COVID-19. The chain uses TRBV6-6 and TRBJ1-5; D gene ambiguous. This CDR3 reads CASSYSRSNQPQHF. The CDR3 nucleotides are TGTGCCAGCAGTTACTCGAGGAGCAATCAGCCCCAGCATTTT.